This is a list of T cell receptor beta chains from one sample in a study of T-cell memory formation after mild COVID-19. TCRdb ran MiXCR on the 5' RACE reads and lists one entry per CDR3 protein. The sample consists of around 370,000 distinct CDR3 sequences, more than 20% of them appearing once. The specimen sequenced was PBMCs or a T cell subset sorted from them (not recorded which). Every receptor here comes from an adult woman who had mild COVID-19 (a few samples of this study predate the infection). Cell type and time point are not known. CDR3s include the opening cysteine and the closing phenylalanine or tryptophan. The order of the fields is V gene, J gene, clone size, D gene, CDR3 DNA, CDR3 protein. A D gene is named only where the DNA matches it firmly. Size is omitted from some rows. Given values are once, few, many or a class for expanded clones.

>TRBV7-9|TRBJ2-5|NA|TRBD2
TGTGCCAGCAGCGGGCGGGGGACCAGGCCCCAGTACCAAGAGACCCAGTACTTC
CASSGRGTRPQYQETQYF
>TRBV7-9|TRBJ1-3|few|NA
TGTGCCAGCAGCCGGGCAGGGGCTGGAAACACCATATATTTT
CASSRAGAGNTIYF
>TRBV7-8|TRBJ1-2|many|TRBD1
TGTGCCAGCAGCTTAGTGGGGACAGGGGATGGCTACACCTTC
CASSLVGTGDGYTF
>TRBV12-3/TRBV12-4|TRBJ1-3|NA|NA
TGTGCCAGCAGTTTGCGAGGGGATGGAAACACCATATATTTT
CASSLRGDGNTIYF
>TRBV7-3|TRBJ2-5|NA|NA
TGTGCCAGCAGCTTAGACAGGACGTCCGGCGGGAAGACCCAGTACTTC
CASSLDRTSGGKTQYF
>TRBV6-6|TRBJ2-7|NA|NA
TGTGCCAGCAGTCAAGACAGCGAGGGCGAGCAGTACTTC
CASSQDSEGEQYF
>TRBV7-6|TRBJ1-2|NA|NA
TGTGCCAGCAGCCCCCACAGGGACCCCCTGTTGTATGGCTACACCTTC
CASSPHRDPLLYGYTF
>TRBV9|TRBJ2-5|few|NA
TGTGCCAGCAGCGTCTCCCTCGCCCAAGAGACCCAGTACTTC
CASSVSLAQETQYF
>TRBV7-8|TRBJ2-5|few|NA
TGTGCCAGCAGCTTCCGAGGGCCCGAAGAGACCCAGTACTTC
CASSFRGPEETQYF
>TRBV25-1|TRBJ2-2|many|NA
TGTGCCAGCAGTGTTGGGTACCGGGAGCTGTTTTTT
CASSVGYRELFF
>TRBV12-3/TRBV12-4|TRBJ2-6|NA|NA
TGTGCCACCCGTGGGGCATCAGGGGCCAACGTCCTGACTTTC
CATRGASGANVLTF
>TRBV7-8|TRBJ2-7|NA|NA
TGTGCCAGCGAGAGGGGGGGTCGGCACGAGCAGTACTTC
CASERGGRHEQYF
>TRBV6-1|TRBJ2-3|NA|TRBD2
TGTGCCAGCAGAACTAGCGGGGTCTTCACAGATACGCAGTATTTT
CASRTSGVFTDTQYF
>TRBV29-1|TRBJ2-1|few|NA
TGCAGCGGCTTGGGCTCCTACAATGAGCAGTTCTTC
CSGLGSYNEQFF
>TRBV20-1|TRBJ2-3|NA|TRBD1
TGCAGTGCTCCTCCCCAGGGGGATTGGAATACGCAGTATTTT
CSAPPQGDWNTQYF
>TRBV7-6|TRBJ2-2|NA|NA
TGTGCCGGTCAGGGGGGGGAACGCACCGGGGAGCTGTTTTTT
CAGQGGERTGELFF
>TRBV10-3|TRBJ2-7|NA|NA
TGTGCCCTTAGGGGGGACGGAGGTCTCGAGCAGTACTTC
CALRGDGGLEQYF
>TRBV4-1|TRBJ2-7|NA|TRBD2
TGCGCCAGCAGCGACCGACTAGCGGGGGGGCCGAGTAACGAGCAGTACTTC
CASSDRLAGGPSNEQYF
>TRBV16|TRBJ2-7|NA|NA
TGTGCCAGCAGCCAATCGGGCAGGGGCCCCTACGAGCAGTACTTC
CASSQSGRGPYEQYF
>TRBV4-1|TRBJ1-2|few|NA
TGCGCCAGCAGCCAAAAATCCGGGACCTATGGCTACACCTTC
CASSQKSGTYGYTF
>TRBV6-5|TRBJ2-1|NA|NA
TGTGCCAGCAGTTACGACAGGAGCTCCTACAATGAGCAGTTCTTC
CASSYDRSSYNEQFF
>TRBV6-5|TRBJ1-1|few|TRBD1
TGTGCCAGCAGCCCGACAGGGGGGAACACTGAAGCTTTCTTT
CASSPTGGNTEAFF
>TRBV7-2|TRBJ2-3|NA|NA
TGTGCCAGCAGCTCGATCCTACAGGGAGCCGGGCGCACAGATACGCAGTATTTT
CASSSILQGAGRTDTQYF
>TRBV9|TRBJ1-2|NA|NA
TGTGCCAGCAGCGTAGCTACAGAGGAGGCCTATGGCTACACCTTC
CASSVATEEAYGYTF
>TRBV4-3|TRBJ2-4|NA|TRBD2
TGCGCCAGCAGCCTAGGGAGGGAAGGAGCCAAAAACATTCAGTACTTC
CASSLGREGAKNIQYF
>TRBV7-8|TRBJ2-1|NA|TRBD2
TGTGCCAGCAGCTTGACTAGCTTCTATGAGCAGTTCTTC
CASSLTSFYEQFF
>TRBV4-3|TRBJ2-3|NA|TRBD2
TGCGCCAGCAGCCAGGCTAGCGGGACCACAGATACGCAGTATTTT
CASSQASGTTDTQYF
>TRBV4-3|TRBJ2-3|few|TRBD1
TGCGCCAGCAGCCAAGATAGAGGGACAGGGACGGATACGCAGTATTTT
CASSQDRGTGTDTQYF
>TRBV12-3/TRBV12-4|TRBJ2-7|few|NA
TGTGCCAGCAGCCGACAGGATACCGAGCAGTACTTC
CASSRQDTEQYF
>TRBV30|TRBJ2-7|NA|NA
TGTGCCTGGAAGGACATCTCCTACGAGCAGTACTTC
CAWKDISYEQYF
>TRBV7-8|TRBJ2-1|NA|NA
TGTGCCAGCACCCAGGGCGGGGCGGCCTACAATGAGCAGTTCTTC
CASTQGGAAYNEQFF
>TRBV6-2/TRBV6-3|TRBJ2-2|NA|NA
TGTGCCAGCAGTTCCAGGACGGAGAACACCGGGGAGCTGTTTTTT
CASSSRTENTGELFF
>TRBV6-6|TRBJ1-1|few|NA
TGTGCCAGCAGGTCGCCGAACACTGAAGCTTTCTTT
CASRSPNTEAFF
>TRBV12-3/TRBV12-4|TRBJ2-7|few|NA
TGTGCCAGCCCCCCTACGGGCCGGATATACGAGCAGTACTTC
CASPPTGRIYEQYF
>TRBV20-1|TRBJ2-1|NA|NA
TGCAGTGCTAGTGGGTGGTTAGCGCCTTACAATGAGCAGTTCTTC
CSASGWLAPYNEQFF
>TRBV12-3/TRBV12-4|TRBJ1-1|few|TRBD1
TGTGCCAGCAGTTACCAGGGGGCCTTGAACACTGAAGCTTTCTTT
CASSYQGALNTEAFF
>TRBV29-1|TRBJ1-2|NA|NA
TGCAGCGTTGCGTGGAGGAACGGGGGTGGCTACACCTTC
CSVAWRNGGGYTF
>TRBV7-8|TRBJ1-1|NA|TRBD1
TGTGCCAGCAGCACCCAGGACAGGGGGGACACTGAAGCTTTCTTT
CASSTQDRGDTEAFF
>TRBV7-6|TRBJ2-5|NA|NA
TGTGCCAGCAGCTTAGGGACGGGGCGACTGGAGACCCAGTACTTC
CASSLGTGRLETQYF
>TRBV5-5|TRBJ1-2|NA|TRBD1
TGTGCCAGCAGCGGGAGGGGACAGACTAACTATGGCTACACCTTC
CASSGRGQTNYGYTF
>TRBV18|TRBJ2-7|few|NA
TGTGCCAGCTCACCAGAAGGCAGCACCTACGAGCAGTACTTC
CASSPEGSTYEQYF
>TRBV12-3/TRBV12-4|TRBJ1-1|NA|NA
TGTGCCAGCAGTTTTTTCCCCAGGGGAAACACTGAAGCTTTCTTT
CASSFFPRGNTEAFF
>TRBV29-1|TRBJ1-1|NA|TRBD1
TGCAGCGTTGCATGGGACAGTAACACTGAAGCTTTCTTT
CSVAWDSNTEAFF
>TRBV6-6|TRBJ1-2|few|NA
TGTGCCAGCAGTGTGGAGGACTATGGCTACACCTTC
CASSVEDYGYTF
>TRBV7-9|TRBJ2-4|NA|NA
TGTGCCAGCAGCTTGGTTGCCTCAAACATTCAGTACTTC
CASSLVASNIQYF
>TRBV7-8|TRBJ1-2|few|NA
TGTGCCAGCAGCTTTGCCAGGGGCTCCTATGGCTACACCTTC
CASSFARGSYGYTF
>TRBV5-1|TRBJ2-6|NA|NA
TGCGCCAGCGTGGATCCTCTTGGGGGAGTCCTCTCTGGGGCCAACGTCCTGACTTTC
CASVDPLGGVLSGANVLTF
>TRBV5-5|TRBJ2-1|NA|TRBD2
TGTGCCAGCAGGATAGCGGGGGCGAGCTCCTACAATGAGCAGTTCTTC
CASRIAGASSYNEQFF
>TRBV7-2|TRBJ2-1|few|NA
TGTGCCAGCAGCTTACTGCGGTTGGAGCAGTTCTTC
CASSLLRLEQFF
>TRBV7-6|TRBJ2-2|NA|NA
TGTGCCAGCAGGGCCGGGACATCGAACACCGGGGAGCTGTTTTTT
CASRAGTSNTGELFF
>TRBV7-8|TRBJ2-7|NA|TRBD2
TGTGCCAGCACCCGAGGGCCAGCGGGGGTAAGGAGGTCCTACGAGCAGTACTTC
CASTRGPAGVRRSYEQYF
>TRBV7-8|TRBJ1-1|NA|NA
TGTGCCAGCAGCTCCTTCCGGGGCTGGACTGAAGCTTTCTTT
CASSSFRGWTEAFF
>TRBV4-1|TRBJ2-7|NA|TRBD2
TGCGCCAGCAGCCAGCGGGAGGCGACCTACGAGCAGTACTTC
CASSQREATYEQYF
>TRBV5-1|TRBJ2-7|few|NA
TGCGCCAGCAGCAGGGGACTCCCCGATTTTGACGAGCAGTACTTC
CASSRGLPDFDEQYF